This TCR beta chain is drawn from a study of technical replicates of blood from several donors. The data were produced by immunoSEQ multiplex PCR, yet TCRdb's version contains in-frame clones alone and is incomplete. The sample consists of some 83,000 clones, approximately 93% of them appearing once. Germline CDR1 SGHAT, CDR2 FQNNGV. V was clipped by 1 base and J by 8 bases; unmatched bases: 18. CDR3 length: 19 amino acids. Material: T cells isolated from PBMCs. The V gene is TRBV11-2, the J gene TRBJ2-1, with 9 bases identical to TRBD2. The sequence was obtained from a human donor in good health. CDR3 sequence (DNA): TGTGCCAGCAGCTTAGGTAGCGGGAGATACGTTTTTGAGGGTCATGAGCAGTTCTTC. Translating gives CASSLGSGRYVFEGHEQFF.